These T cell receptor beta chains were read from a single sample in a study of CD8 T cells in Susac syndrome. TCRdb itself ran the immunoSEQ multiplex PCR reads through MiXCR, one entry per CDR3 protein. The repertoire holds 350,000 to 550,000 distinct CDR3 sequences, with roughly 85% as singletons. The sequenced sample was CD8+ T cells from PBMCs. The receptors originated from a human donor with multiple sclerosis. CDR3s include the opening cysteine and the closing phenylalanine or tryptophan. Each record gives: V gene, J gene, CDR3 protein.

v_gene: TRBV5-6; j_gene: TRBJ1-1; CDR3aa: CASSSSGTPLSAFF
v_gene: TRBV27; j_gene: TRBJ2-1; CDR3aa: CASSSIVSIDEQFF
v_gene: TRBV10-1; j_gene: TRBJ1-1; CDR3aa: CASRAGVDTEAFF
v_gene: TRBV13; j_gene: TRBJ2-7; CDR3aa: CASGPGAGEQYF
v_gene: TRBV11-2; j_gene: TRBJ2-5; CDR3aa: CASSLGVLTGGSETQYF
v_gene: TRBV6-4; j_gene: TRBJ2-3; CDR3aa: CASSPAGGGTDTQYF
v_gene: TRBV6-5; j_gene: TRBJ1-1; CDR3aa: CASSYLPGMNTEAFF
v_gene: TRBV28; j_gene: TRBJ2-7; CDR3aa: CASSLGTSGRRGYEQYF
v_gene: TRBV5-1; j_gene: TRBJ2-3; CDR3aa: CASSLVGTSGSTDTQYF
v_gene: TRBV4-1; j_gene: TRBJ1-5; CDR3aa: CASSQARDQPQHF
v_gene: TRBV20-1; j_gene: TRBJ2-7; CDR3aa: CSARDQYSYERYF
v_gene: TRBV20-1; j_gene: TRBJ2-2; CDR3aa: CSAPEGTSTGELFF
v_gene: TRBV4-1; j_gene: TRBJ1-5; CDR3aa: CASSQGTGSYNQPQHF
v_gene: TRBV13; j_gene: TRBJ1-1; CDR3aa: CASSPIQEIEAFF
v_gene: TRBV20-1; j_gene: TRBJ1-1; CDR3aa: CSARQGSDTEAFF
v_gene: TRBV20-1; j_gene: TRBJ2-2; CDR3aa: CSARGDYNTGELFF
v_gene: TRBV6-1; j_gene: TRBJ2-1; CDR3aa: CASSEFAGTNSFHEQFF
v_gene: TRBV2; j_gene: TRBJ2-7; CDR3aa: CASSLPGENYEQYF
v_gene: TRBV4-1; j_gene: TRBJ2-7; CDR3aa: CASSQDSAAFTYEQYF
v_gene: TRBV30; j_gene: TRBJ1-2; CDR3aa: CAWSLLANYGYTF
v_gene: TRBV19; j_gene: TRBJ2-7; CDR3aa: CASSIGDSNYEQYF
v_gene: TRBV6-5; j_gene: TRBJ2-1; CDR3aa: CASNEGAFNEQFF
v_gene: TRBV13; j_gene: TRBJ2-1; CDR3aa: CASSFRVDEQFF
v_gene: TRBV29-1; j_gene: TRBJ2-1; CDR3aa: CSVESETSVYEQFF
v_gene: TRBV2; j_gene: TRBJ2-1; CDR3aa: CASSVWGGAGNEQFF
v_gene: TRBV12-3/TRBV12-4; j_gene: TRBJ2-1; CDR3aa: CASSYEGRTYNEQFF
v_gene: TRBV4-1; j_gene: TRBJ1-5; CDR3aa: CASSQDRNSNQPQHF
v_gene: TRBV4-1; j_gene: TRBJ2-1; CDR3aa: CASSSQDHNNEQFF
v_gene: TRBV7-2; j_gene: TRBJ1-4; CDR3aa: CASLGGEKLFF
v_gene: TRBV2; j_gene: TRBJ2-7; CDR3aa: CASSGTLGRVGEQYF
v_gene: TRBV30; j_gene: TRBJ2-7; CDR3aa: CAWRRVGTSEQYF
v_gene: TRBV19; j_gene: TRBJ2-1; CDR3aa: CASMGSYNEQFF
v_gene: TRBV20-1; j_gene: TRBJ2-5; CDR3aa: CSARTWDRGETQYF
v_gene: TRBV7-9; j_gene: TRBJ1-5; CDR3aa: CASSLGGQGSNQPQHF
v_gene: TRBV9; j_gene: TRBJ1-2; CDR3aa: CASSGQGVDYGYTF
v_gene: TRBV6-2/TRBV6-3; j_gene: TRBJ2-2; CDR3aa: CASSQWEANTGELFF
v_gene: TRBV20-1; j_gene: TRBJ2-2; CDR3aa: CSARDPLRVRNTGELLF
v_gene: TRBV25-1; j_gene: TRBJ1-5; CDR3aa: CASSETGIDQPQHF
v_gene: TRBV6-1; j_gene: TRBJ2-7; CDR3aa: CASRGVDRESPSHEQYF
v_gene: TRBV15; j_gene: TRBJ2-7; CDR3aa: CATSSHSYEQYF
v_gene: TRBV5-1; j_gene: TRBJ2-7; CDR3aa: CASSLGLPGTYEQYF